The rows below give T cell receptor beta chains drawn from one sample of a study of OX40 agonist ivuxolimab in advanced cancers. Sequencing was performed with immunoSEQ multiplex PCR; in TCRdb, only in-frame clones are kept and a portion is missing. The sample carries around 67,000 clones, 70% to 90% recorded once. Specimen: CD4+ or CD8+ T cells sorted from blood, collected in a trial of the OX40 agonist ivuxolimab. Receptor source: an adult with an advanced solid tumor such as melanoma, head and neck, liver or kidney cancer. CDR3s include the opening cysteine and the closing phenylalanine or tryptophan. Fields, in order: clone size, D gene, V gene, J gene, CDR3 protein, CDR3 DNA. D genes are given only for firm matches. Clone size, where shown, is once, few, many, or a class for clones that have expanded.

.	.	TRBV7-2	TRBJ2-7	CASSLAGGATSYEQYF	TGTGCCAGCAGCTTAGCCGGGGGCGCCACCTCCTACGAGCAGTACTTC
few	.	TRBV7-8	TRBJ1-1	CASSPTAWEYTEAFF	TGTGCCAGCAGCCCAACCGCTTGGGAGTACACTGAAGCTTTCTTT
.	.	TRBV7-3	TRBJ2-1	CASSLDRNEQFF	TGTGCCAGCAGCCTCGACAGGAATGAGCAGTTCTTC
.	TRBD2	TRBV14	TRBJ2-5	CASSRALAGETQYF	TGTGCCAGCAGCCGAGCACTAGCGGGAGAGACCCAGTACTTC
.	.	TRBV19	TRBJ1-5	CASSSGQVNQPQHF	TGTGCCAGTAGTTCGGGACAAGTCAATCAGCCCCAGCATTTT
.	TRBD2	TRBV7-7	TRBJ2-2	CASSLALAGASNTGELFF	TGTGCTAGCAGCTTAGCTCTAGCGGGGGCCTCGAACACCGGGGAGCTGTTTTTT
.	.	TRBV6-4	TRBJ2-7	CASSDSWSTEQYF	TGTGCCAGCAGTGACTCTTGGTCTACCGAGCAGTACTTC
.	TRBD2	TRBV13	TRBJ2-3	CASSLAGGPTDTQYF	TGTGCCAGCAGCCTAGCGGGAGGGCCGACAGATACGCAGTATTTT
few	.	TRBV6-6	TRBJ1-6	CASSPGVYNSPLHF	TGTGCCAGCAGTCCGGGCGTCTATAATTCACCCCTCCACTTT
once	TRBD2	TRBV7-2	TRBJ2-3	CASSLDRASGSTDTQYF	TGTGCCAGCAGCTTAGATCGCGCTAGCGGGAGTACAGATACGCAGTATTTT
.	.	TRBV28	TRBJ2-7	CASSLVLYEQYF	TGTGCCAGCAGTTTGGTACTCTACGAGCAGTACTTC
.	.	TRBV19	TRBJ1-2	CASSMYQRDGYTF	TGTGCCAGTAGTATGTATCAGAGGGATGGCTACACCTTC
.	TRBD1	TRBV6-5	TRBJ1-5	CASSATGGRNQPQHF	TGTGCCAGCAGCGCGACAGGGGGGAGAAATCAGCCCCAGCATTTT
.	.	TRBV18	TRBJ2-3	CASSPPTYNTQYF	TGTGCCAGCTCACCACCAACCTATAATACGCAGTATTTT
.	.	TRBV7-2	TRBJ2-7	CASSQSATNPYEQYF	TGTGCCAGCAGCCAATCGGCGACGAACCCCTACGAGCAGTACTTC
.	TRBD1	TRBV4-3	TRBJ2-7	CASSLGTASDTYEQYF	TGCGCCAGCAGCCTCGGGACAGCCTCCGACACTTACGAGCAGTACTTC
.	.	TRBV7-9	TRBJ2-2	CASSVGASNTGELFF	TGTGCCAGCAGCGTGGGGGCTTCGAACACCGGGGAGCTGTTTTTT
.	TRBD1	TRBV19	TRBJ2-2	CACRDRGATGELFF	TGTGCCTGCCGGGACAGGGGAGCCACCGGGGAGCTGTTTTTT
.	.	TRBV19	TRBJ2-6	CASRGQISGANVLTF	TGTGCCAGTAGAGGACAGATCTCTGGGGCCAACGTCCTGACTTTC
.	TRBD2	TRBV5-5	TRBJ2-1	CASSRAGGPAGEQFF	TGTGCCAGCAGCCGAGCGGGAGGGCCCGCCGGTGAGCAGTTCTTC
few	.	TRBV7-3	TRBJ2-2	CASSSTTAGAGTGELFF	TGTGCCAGCAGCTCAACAACGGCGGGGGCCGGCACCGGGGAGCTGTTTTTT
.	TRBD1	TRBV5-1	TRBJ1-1	CASRYGDRANTEAFF	TGCGCCAGCAGATACGGGGACAGGGCGAACACTGAAGCTTTCTTT
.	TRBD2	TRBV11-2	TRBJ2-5	CASSSGLAGGPGQETQYF	TGTGCCAGCAGCAGCGGACTAGCGGGGGGGCCTGGCCAAGAGACCCAGTACTTC
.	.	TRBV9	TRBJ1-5	CASSVIPNQPQHF	TGTGCCAGCAGCGTTATCCCTAATCAGCCCCAGCATTTT
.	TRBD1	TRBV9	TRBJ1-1	CASSFGTGTNTEAFF	TGTGCCAGCAGCTTTGGGACAGGAACGAACACTGAAGCTTTCTTT
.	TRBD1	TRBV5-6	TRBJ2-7	CASSEAGTGGIYEQYF	TGTGCCAGCAGCGAGGCCGGGACAGGGGGGATCTACGAGCAGTACTTC
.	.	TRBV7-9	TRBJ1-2	CASSLDVGGYTF	TGTGCCAGCAGCTTAGATGTGGGTGGCTACACCTTC
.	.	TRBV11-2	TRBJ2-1	CASSLGWGLGYNEQFF	TGTGCCAGCAGCTTAGGTTGGGGTCTCGGCTACAATGAGCAGTTCTTC
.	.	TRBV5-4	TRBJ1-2	CASSPGFDWGGGYGYTF	TGTGCCAGCAGCCCCGGTTTCGACTGGGGTGGGGGCTATGGCTACACCTTC
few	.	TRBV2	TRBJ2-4	CASSGSGFRNIQYF	TGTGCCAGCAGTGGGTCCGGGTTTAGAAACATTCAGTACTTC
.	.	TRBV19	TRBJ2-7	CASSPRAGEFYEQYF	TGTGCCAGTAGTCCCCGGGCAGGTGAGTTCTACGAGCAGTACTTC
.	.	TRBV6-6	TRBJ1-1	CASSNHGTEAFF	TGTGCCAGCAGCAACCACGGGACTGAAGCTTTCTTT
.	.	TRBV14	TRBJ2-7	CASSQEFGTPQYF	TGTGCCAGCAGCCAAGAGTTTGGAACCCCCCAGTACTTC
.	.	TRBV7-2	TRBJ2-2	CASSPRYTGELFF	TGTGCCAGCAGCCCAAGATATACCGGGGAGCTGTTTTTT
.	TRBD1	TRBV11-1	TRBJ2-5	CASSAGQGVKETQYF	TGTGCCAGCAGCGCGGGACAGGGGGTTAAAGAGACCCAGTACTTC